This T cell receptor beta chain was recorded in a study of blood T cell repertoires in COVID-19. TCRdb keeps only in-frame clones here, not all; method: immunoSEQ multiplex PCR. The sample comprises some 400,000 clones, around 87% of which are singletons, and 2% to 2.5% rests with the top ten. The trim removed 6 bases at V and 7 bases at J, leaving 8 bases unmatched. CDR1 LNHDA and CDR2 SQIVND come from the germline V gene (reference sequence). The CDR3 is made up of 15 amino acids. Seattle-derived patients entered the study during active infection and were followed longitudinally. The sample was peripheral blood. The sequence was collected from a woman in her fifties or sixties with COVID-19, enrolled during active disease. The V gene is TRBV19, the J gene TRBJ2-1, with TRBD2 identical over 11 bases. The CDR3 sequence: CASRELAGGTNEQFF. CDR3 sequence (DNA): TGTGCCAGTAGGGAATTAGCGGGGGGGACAAATGAGCAGTTCTTC.